These 30 T cell receptor beta chains share one sample of origin, sequenced in a study of Tregs in tolerant kidney transplant recipients. Produced via immunoSEQ multiplex PCR; TCRdb's table is partial and in-frame only. The sample yields around 30,000 clones, approximately 80% seen once. These receptors have no identified antigens. What was sequenced was Tregs from blood cultured with allogeneic cells. These receptors came from a human donor in good health.

Here the CDR3 DNA reads TGCGCCAGCAGCTTGGTTCGGGGGGCAGAGGGCGGCTACACCTTC. Protein sequence: CASSLVRGAEGGYTF. This chain links TRBV5-1 with TRBJ1-2; D is perhaps TRBD1 (6 bases). Trimming removed 0 bases at V and 8 bases at J, with 17 bases between. This CDR3 region has 15 residues. Germline V lookup: CDR1 SGHRS, CDR2 YFSETQ.

This rearrangement joins TRBV10-1 to TRBJ2-7; TRBD1 agrees at 7 bases. The junction had 10 bases not matched to a gene; V was cut back by 5 bases and J by 3 bases. CDR3 length equals 15 residues. The germline gives CDR1 WNHNN, CDR2 SYGVQD (reference sequence). The CDR3 nucleotides read TGCGCCAGCAGTAAGGGACAGAGCCCTATCTACGAGCAGTACTTC. Amino acid sequence: CASSKGQSPIYEQYF.

The V gene is TRBV7-8, the J gene TRBJ2-1; D might be TRBD2 (5 bases). CDR3 length: 12 residues. Germline V gene sequence: CDR1 SGHVS, CDR2 FQNEAQ. V lost 3 bases to trimming and J lost 5 bases, with 5 bases between them. For the CDR3, the DNA is TGTGCCAGCAGCTTGCGGGACAATGAGCAGTTCTTC. Its protein is CASSLRDNEQFF.

The chain couples TRBV19 to TRBJ1-6; D is uncertain. Looked up from germline, CDR1 is LNHDA and CDR2 is SQIVND (reference sequence). The ends were cut back, 1 base at V and 10 bases at J, with 8 bases in the middle. This CDR3 spans 13 amino acids. The CDR3: CASSIGRESPLHF. In DNA, the CDR3 is TGTGCCAGTAGTATAGGGAGGGAGTCACCCCTCCACTTT.

This clone was seen only a few times. V is TRBV11-3 and J is TRBJ2-7; D uncertain. Germline V gene sequence: CDR1 SGHNT, CDR2 YENEEA. The CDR3 is 14 residues long. V lost 2 bases and J 4 bases, leaving 12 bases between the germline ends. The CDR3 reads CASSLSSHRYEQYF. CDR3 bases: TGTGCCAGCAGCTTATCCAGCCACCGGTACGAGCAGTACTTC.

The V gene is TRBV18, the J gene TRBJ1-1; D gene unclear. The CDR3 extends over 14 amino acids. Germline CDR1 is KGHSH and CDR2 is LQKENI. Trimming took off 6 bases at V and 2 bases at J, with 13 bases between the two ends. The CDR3 reads CASSLSGVNTEAFF. Written as DNA, the CDR3 is TGTGCCAGCTCGCTTTCAGGAGTAAACACTGAAGCTTTCTTT. Supplemented by reference TRBV18 and TRBJ1-1, the full variable domain reads NAGVMQNPRHLVRRRGQEARLRCSPMKGHSHVYWYRQLPEEGLKFMVYLQKENIIDESGMPKERFSAEFPKEGPSILRIQQVVRGDSAAYFCASSLSGVNTEAFFGQGTRLTVV.

The chain couples TRBV5-1 to TRBJ2-7; D may be TRBD2 (6 bases). Per the germline V gene, CDR1 is SGHRS and CDR2 is YFSETQ. V was clipped by 3 bases and J by 6 bases, with 13 bases between them. The CDR3 consists of 13 residues. CDR3 DNA: TGCGCCAGCAGCTACCCCCAGGGAGGCGAGCAGTACTTC. It encodes CASSYPQGGEQYF.

With respect to this clone: In the same sample, other DNA sequences code for this CDR3. The rearrangement joins TRBV2 to TRBJ1-5, with D possibly being TRBD1 (5 bases). Germline V gene sequence: CDR1 SNHLY, CDR2 FYNNEI. V was trimmed by 1 base and J by 2 bases, leaving 18 bases between them. This CDR3 has 18 residues. CDR3 in amino acids: CASSEGAGGRAGNQPQHF. CDR3 bases: TGTGCCAGCAGTGAAGGGGCCGGGGGTAGAGCGGGCAATCAGCCCCAGCATTTT.

This clone was seen a single time. The CDR3 nucleotides are TGTGCCAGCAGGAGGAACTACGAGCAGTACTTC. It specifies CASRRNYEQYF. This chain connects TRBV6-5 to TRBJ2-7, with no clear D. V lost 6 bases and J lost 3, with 6 bases in between. The length of the CDR3 is 11 residues. Germline loops: CDR1 MNHEY, CDR2 SVGAGI.

The rearrangement links TRBV5-1 to TRBJ1-1; D possibly corresponds to TRBD1 (6 bases). Trimming cost V 4 bases and J 4 bases, with 11 bases left between them. Looked up from germline, CDR1 is SGHRS and CDR2 is YFSETQ. The CDR3 loop spans 13 amino acids. The CDR3 protein is CASSRQDTTEAFF. The DNA for the CDR3 is TGCGCCAGCAGCCGACAGGATACCACTGAAGCTTTCTTT. The full variable domain, completed using reference TRBV5-1 and TRBJ1-1, is KAGVTQTPRYLIKTRGQQVTLSCSPISGHRSVSWYQQTPGQGLQFLFEYFSETQRNKGNFPGRFSGRQFSNSRSEMNVSTLELGDSALYLCASSRQDTTEAFFGQGTRLTVV.

This chain connects TRBV5-1 to TRBJ2-3, with D perhaps being TRBD1 or TRBD2 (5 bases each). The CDR3 contains 13 residues. V shed 6 bases and J shed 0 bases, with 8 bases lying between them. CDR1 and CDR2 from the germline V gene are SGHRS and YFSETQ. CDR3 residues: CASKRGSTDTQYF. CDR3 nucleotide sequence: TGCGCCAGCAAGAGGGGTAGCACAGATACGCAGTATTTT.

This clone was seen only once. This CDR3 is CASSLPWVHEQYF. CDR3 DNA sequence: TGTGCCAGCAGCTTACCGTGGGTCCACGAGCAGTACTTC. The chain is built from TRBV7-2 and TRBJ2-7, with D unresolved. This CDR3 region has 13 residues. V dropped 2 bases and J dropped 5 bases, with 10 bases sitting between them. Germline loops: CDR1 SGHTA, CDR2 FQGNSA.

The J gene is TRBJ2-3, the V gene TRBV2; D tentatively reads TRBD1 or TRBD2 (5 bases each). The germline CDR1 and CDR2 sequences are SNHLY and FYNNEI. V shed 5 bases and J shed 1 base, with 13 bases lying between them. There are 15 residues in the CDR3. The chain's CDR3 is CASSRDRRRTDTQYF. As DNA, the CDR3 is TGTGCCAGCAGTCGGGACCGAAGACGCACAGATACGCAGTATTTT. The entire variable domain, with the rest obtained from reference TRBV2 and TRBJ2-3, is as follows: EPEVTQTPSHQVTQMGQEVILRCVPISNHLYFYWYRQILGQKVEFLVSFYNNEISEKSEIFDDQFSVERPDGSNFTLKIRSTKLEDSAMYFCASSRDRRRTDTQYFGPGTRLTVL.

V usage is TRBV7-6 and J usage is TRBJ2-5; D remains unclear. Germline V gene lookup returns CDR1 SGHVS and CDR2 FNYEAQ. V was trimmed by 7 bases and J by 1 base, leaving 13 bases between them. This CDR3 is built from 14 residues. The CDR3 loop is CASNRPDLQETQYF. For the CDR3, the DNA is TGTGCCAGCAACCGGCCGGACCTCCAAGAGACCCAGTACTTC.

The genes are TRBV27 and TRBJ2-7; 10 bases map to TRBD2. The CDR3 is made up of 15 amino acids. The germline CDR1 and CDR2 sequences are MNHEY and SMNVEV (reference sequence). After removal of 5 bases from V and 6 bases from J, the junction contained 10 bases not matched to a gene. The CDR3 DNA is TGTGCCAGCAGTACCGGGACTAGCGCGTTCAGCGAGCAGTACTTC. Its protein is CASSTGTSAFSEQYF.

CDR3 bases: TGTGCTAGTGCCCCCAGTACTGCGCGGGATAATGAAAAACTGTTTTTT. Translating it yields CASAPSTARDNEKLFF. V is TRBV12-5 and J is TRBJ1-4; D not resolved. V lost 7 bases and J lost 4, with 19 bases in between. There are 16 residues in the CDR3. Germline V gene sequence: CDR1 LGHNT, CDR2 FRNRAP.

This clone was seen once. The chain combines TRBV7-2 with TRBJ1-2; D unresolved. CDR1 and CDR2 from the germline V gene are SGHTA and FQGNSA. The CDR3 sequence is 14 residues long. V was trimmed by 0 bases and J by 3 bases, leaving 8 bases between them. This chain's CDR3 is CASSLAPSDYGYTF. CDR3 bases: TGTGCCAGCAGCTTAGCGCCCTCGGACTATGGCTACACCTTC.

The CDR3, as DNA: TGTGCCAGCAGCCTGGGGGCAGGGCCCCTCTACGAGCAGTACTTC. Protein: CASSLGAGPLYEQYF. The rearrangement links TRBV6-1 to TRBJ2-7, with D possibly TRBD1 on 6 matching bases. V lost 6 bases and J lost 3, with 18 bases in between. The germline CDR1 and CDR2 sequences are MNHNS and SASEGT. The CDR3 consists of 15 residues.

This clone turned up a few times. The rearrangement joins TRBV4-1 to TRBJ2-1; 8 bases match TRBD2. The CDR3 has 14 amino acids. V trimming: 4 bases; J trimming: 10 bases; junction bases outside the gene matches: 9. The germline gives CDR1 MGHRA, CDR2 YSYEKL. CDR3 nucleotide sequence: TGCGCCAGCAGCCGGGCAGCGGGAGTTGACGAGCAGTTCTTC. Protein: CASSRAAGVDEQFF.

This clone is termed medium-sized. This chain uses TRBV30 with TRBJ2-1, with 7 bases lining up with TRBD2. With 4 bases clipped from V and 7 bases from J, the junction kept 10 bases outside the gene matches. Per germline, CDR1 GTSNPN and CDR2 SVGIG (reference sequence). The CDR3 spans 14 residues. The CDR3 nucleotides read TGTGCCTGGAACCCGGGAGGCGCTGGGAATGAGCAGTTCTTC. Translated, it gives CAWNPGGAGNEQFF.

This clone was seen only once. The chain uses TRBV5-1 and TRBJ2-3; unclear D gene. Trimming took 2 bases from V and 3 from J, leaving 1 base between them. The CDR3 is 11 residues long. Germline V gene lookup returns CDR1 SGHRS and CDR2 YFSETQ. This CDR3 reads CASSLTDTQYF. The CDR3 coding sequence is TGCGCCAGCAGCTTAACAGATACGCAGTATTTT.

J is TRBJ2-7 and V is TRBV7-2; D unresolved. The V end lost 2 bases, the J end lost 3 bases, and 14 bases lay between the germline ends. CDR3 size: 15 residues. Germline CDR1 SGHTA, CDR2 FQGNSA. CDR3 amino acids: CASSLSGNPYYEQYF. CDR3 DNA: TGTGCCAGCAGCTTAAGTGGGAACCCCTACTACGAGCAGTACTTC.

The chain is built from TRBV2 and TRBJ2-5; D may be TRBD1 (6 bases). Germline CDR1 and CDR2: SNHLY and FYNNEI. Between the trimmed V and J ends, which lost 7 bases and 2 bases, there was a span of 23 bases. This CDR3 spans 17 amino acids. CDR3 sequence (DNA): TGTGCCAGCAATTGGGCCCAGGGCAGGGGCCTTCAAGAGACCCAGTACTTC. Encoded protein: CASNWAQGRGLQETQYF.

This clone was seen once. V usage is TRBV29-1 and J usage is TRBJ2-3; 7 bases map to TRBD2. Unmatched junction bases numbered 12, after V lost 6 bases and J lost 3 bases. The germline V gene has CDR1 SQVTM and CDR2 ANQGSEA. The CDR3 spans 15 residues. The CDR3, as DNA: TGCAGCGTCTCCCCCCTCGGGGGGTGGACAGATACGCAGTATTTT. Protein sequence: CSVSPLGGWTDTQYF.

This clone was detected a few times. This chain uses TRBV7-9 with TRBJ1-4; 7 nucleotides align to TRBD1. Unmatched junction bases numbered 5, after V lost 1 base and J lost 6 bases. The CDR3 loop spans 15 amino acids. Germline CDR1 reads SEHNR; CDR2 reads FQNEAQ (reference sequence). The CDR3 coding sequence is TGTGCCAGCAGCTTAGGGGGGACAGAACATGAAAAACTGTTTTTT. Translated, it gives CASSLGGTEHEKLFF.

This rearrangement joins TRBV6-6 to TRBJ1-5, with 9 positions matching TRBD1. The CDR3 loop spans 14 amino acids. V dropped 7 bases and J dropped 7; count of bases not matched to a gene: 8. Germline V gives CDR1 MNHNY, CDR2 SVGAGI (reference sequence). CDR3 sequence (DNA): TGTGCCAGCACCTACTTGACAGGGGGGCAGCCCCAGCATTTT. Amino acids: CASTYLTGGQPQHF.

The V gene is TRBV6-1, the J gene TRBJ2-7; weak D call: TRBD2 (6 bases). CDR1 MNHNS and CDR2 SASEGT come from the germline V gene. This CDR3 region has 12 residues. Trimming took 4 bases from V and 4 from J, leaving 8 bases between them. CDR3 sequence reads: CASSVGLYEQYF. In nucleotides, the CDR3 is TGTGCCAGCAGTGTCGGACTATACGAGCAGTACTTC.

CDR3 residues: CASSEVQGGSYEQYF. The CDR3 DNA follows: TGTGCCAGCAGTGAAGTGCAGGGGGGTTCCTACGAGCAGTACTTC. V and J are TRBV6-1 and TRBJ2-7; maybe TRBD1 (7 bases). Germline lookup yields CDR1 MNHNS and CDR2 SASEGT. The CDR3 covers 15 residues. V shed 1 base and J shed 1 base, with 11 bases lying between them.

As for this clone: Germline is not matched at one junction end, which may reflect a read error. The J gene is TRBJ2-4, the V gene TRBV7-9; D not resolved. The CDR3 spans 13 residues. The V gene's germline CDR1 is SEHNR and CDR2 FQNEAQ (reference sequence). The CDR3 nucleotides are TGCGCCAGCAGCCAAGATCCATCGAACATTCAGTACTTC. Translation gives CASSQDPSNIQYF.

V and J are TRBV28 and TRBJ2-7; D may correspond to TRBD1 or TRBD2 (5 bases each). The CDR3 is made up of 15 amino acids. V lost 6 bases and J lost 2, with 17 bases in between. Per the germline V gene, CDR1 is MDHEN and CDR2 is SYDVKM. This CDR3 is CASSHGGRATYEQYF. The CDR3 region has the DNA TGTGCCAGCAGCCACGGAGGCAGGGCCACCTACGAGCAGTACTTC.